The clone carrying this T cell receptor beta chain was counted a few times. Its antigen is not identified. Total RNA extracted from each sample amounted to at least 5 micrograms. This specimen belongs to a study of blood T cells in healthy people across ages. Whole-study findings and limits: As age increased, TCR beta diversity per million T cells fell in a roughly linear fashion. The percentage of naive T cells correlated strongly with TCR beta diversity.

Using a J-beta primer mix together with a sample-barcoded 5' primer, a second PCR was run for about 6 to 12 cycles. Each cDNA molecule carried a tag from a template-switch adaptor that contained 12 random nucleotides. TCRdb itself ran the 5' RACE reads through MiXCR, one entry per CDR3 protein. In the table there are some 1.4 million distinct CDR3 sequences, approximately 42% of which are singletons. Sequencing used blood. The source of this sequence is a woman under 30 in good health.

The CDR3, as DNA: TGTGCCAGCAGCGCGGGACAAGCGGGCACAGATACGCAGTATTTT. Its protein is CASSAGQAGTDTQYF. This chain uses TRBV7-9 with TRBJ2-3, with D possibly being TRBD1 or TRBD2 (6 bases each). V was trimmed by 5 bases and J by 1 base, leaving 13 bases between them. Germline CDR1 and CDR2: SEHNR and FQNEAQ (reference sequence). This CDR3 is built from 15 residues. The full variable domain, with the rest looked up from reference TRBV7-9 and TRBJ2-3, is DTGVSQNPRHKITKRGQNVTFRCDPISEHNRLYWYRQTLGQGPEFLTYFQNEAQLEKSRLLSDRFSAERPKGSFSTLEIQRTEQGDSAMYLCASSAGQAGTDTQYFGPGTRLTVL.